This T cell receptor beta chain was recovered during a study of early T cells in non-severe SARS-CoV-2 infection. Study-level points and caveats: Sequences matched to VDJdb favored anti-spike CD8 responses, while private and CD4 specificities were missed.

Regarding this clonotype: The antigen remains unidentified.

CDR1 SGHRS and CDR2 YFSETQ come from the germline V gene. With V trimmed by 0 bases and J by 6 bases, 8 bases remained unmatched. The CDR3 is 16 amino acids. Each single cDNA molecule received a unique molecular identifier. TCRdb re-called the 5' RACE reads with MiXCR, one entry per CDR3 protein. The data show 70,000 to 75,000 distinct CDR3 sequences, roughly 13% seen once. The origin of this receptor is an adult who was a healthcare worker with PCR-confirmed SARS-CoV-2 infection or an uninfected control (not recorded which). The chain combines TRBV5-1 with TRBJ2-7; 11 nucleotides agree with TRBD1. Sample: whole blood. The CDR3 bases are TGCGCCAGCAGCTTGGACGGGACAGGGGGACGGAGCGAGCAGTACTTC. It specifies CASSLDGTGGRSEQYF.